The sequence of this TCR beta chain was determined in a study of blood T cell repertoires in COVID-19. At the level of the study: Both acute and convalescent COVID-19 samples were obtained from the United States, Italy and Spain.

This CDR3 has 14 residues. The ends lost 4 bases at V and 5 bases at J; junction bases unmatched: 8. The germline CDR1 and CDR2 sequences are SGHRS and YFSETQ. Measured with immunoSEQ multiplex PCR; TCRdb has only the in-frame clones, and not every one. The data contain 260,000 or so clones, 88% of them singletons. The chain couples TRBV5-1 to TRBJ1-1; 7 nucleotides match TRBD1. Material for sequencing was peripheral blood. The clonotype comes from a man younger than 30 with active or convalescent COVID-19. CDR3 sequence: CASSADRSRTEAFF. The CDR3 DNA reads as TGCGCCAGCAGCGCGGACAGGTCGAGGACTGAAGCTTTCTTT.